A single sample is the source of the 24 T cell receptor beta chains below, sequenced in a study of CD8+ T cells in alopecia areata. In each case, RNA was isolated and then reverse transcribed into cDNA as the sequencing template. Clones were sequenced by immunoSEQ multiplex PCR, and TCRdb holds only the in-frame ones, with some missing. The table records about 97,000 clones, less than 50% of them present only once. The sequencing input was CD4+ T cells sorted from blood. These TCRs come from a human donor with alopecia areata.

This clone has more than one count but fewer than ten. This sequence joins TRBV7-2 and TRBJ2-1; TRBD1 matches 7 bases. The CDR3 spans 14 residues. The germline gives CDR1 SGHTA, CDR2 FQGNSA. V was pared by 3 bases and J by 8 bases, with 7 bases of the junction left unmatched. CDR3 residues: CASSFGTANHEQFF. As DNA, the CDR3 is TGTGCCAGCAGCTTCGGGACAGCCAATCATGAGCAGTTCTTC.

This clone was detected only a few times. V is TRBV4-1 and J is TRBJ2-5; D is possibly TRBD2 (5 bases). Trimming stripped 3 bases from V and 2 bases from J, with 13 bases between. Germline values: CDR1 MGHRA, CDR2 YSYEKL. The CDR3 is 15 residues long. The CDR3 is CASSHPRTLQETQYF. Written as DNA, the CDR3 is TGCGCCAGCAGCCATCCGCGGACTTTACAAGAGACCCAGTACTTC.

The chain is built from TRBV29-1 and TRBJ2-2; D gene uncertain. The CDR3 totals 13 residues. V dropped 1 base and J dropped 3 bases, with 6 bases sitting between them. The germline V gene encodes CDR1 SQVTM and CDR2 ANQGSEA. The DNA for the CDR3 is TGCAGCGTTGAAGGCCGATACACCGGGGAGCTGTTTTTT. Encoded protein: CSVEGRYTGELFF.

The genes are TRBV4-1 and TRBJ2-5; D is possibly TRBD1 (6 bases). V was clipped by 0 bases and J by 2 bases, with 7 bases between them. Germline assignment: CDR1 MGHRA and CDR2 YSYEKL. CDR3 length: 14 residues. The CDR3 spells CASSQDRGQETQYF. The CDR3 nucleotides read TGCGCCAGCAGCCAAGATAGGGGGCAAGAGACCCAGTACTTC.

Here the CDR3 reads CASIPGTVSNQPQHF. The CDR3 DNA reads TGTGCCAGCATACCGGGGACAGTGAGCAATCAGCCCCAGCATTTT. V is TRBV6-1 and J is TRBJ1-5, with TRBD1 matching over 7 bases. V was pared by 7 bases and J by 1 base, with 7 bases of the junction left unmatched. Germline CDR1 reads MNHNS; CDR2 reads SASEGT. CDR3 length equals 15 residues.

This chain uses TRBV7-2 with TRBJ2-1, with D perhaps matching TRBD2 (6 bases). There are 15 residues in the CDR3. Germline CDR1 and CDR2: SGHTA and FQGNSA. Trimming removed 6 bases from V and 6 bases from J, with 18 bases in between. CDR3 sequence: CASSYGTFTLNEQFF. The CDR3 region has the DNA TGTGCCAGCAGTTACGGGACTTTCACCCTCAATGAGCAGTTCTTC.

CDR3 sequence reads: CASKSNQPQHF. DNA of the CDR3: TGTGCCAGCAAGAGCAATCAGCCCCAGCATTTT. J is TRBJ1-5 and V is TRBV28; D is unclear. The CDR3 length is 11 residues. Trimming shortened V by 7 bases and J by 1 base, and 2 bases separated the two germline ends. Germline V gene lookup returns CDR1 MDHEN and CDR2 SYDVKM. Using reference TRBV28 and TRBJ1-5 for the parts outside the CDR3, the full variable domain is DVKVTQSSRYLVKRTGEKVFLECVQDMDHENMFWYRQDPGLGLRLIYFSYDVKMKEKGDIPEGYSVSREKKERFSLILESASTNQTSMYLCASKSNQPQHFGDGTRLSIL.

The rearrangement links TRBV6-5 to TRBJ1-6, with TRBD1 as a possible D gene (5 bases). Germline V gene data show CDR1 as MNHEY and CDR2 as SVGAGI. The CDR3 runs to 15 residues. Trimming removed 2 bases at V and 7 bases at J, with 12 bases between. The CDR3 nucleotides read TGTGCCAGCAGTTACATCGACAGCCTCAATTCACCCCTCCACTTT. Translating it yields CASSYIDSLNSPLHF.

The chain combines TRBV5-1 with TRBJ2-1; D may be TRBD2 (6 bases). Trimming took 4 bases from V and 4 from J, leaving 12 bases between them. The CDR3 runs to 14 residues. Per germline, CDR1 SGHRS and CDR2 YFSETQ. In nucleotides, the CDR3 is TGCGCCAGCAGCCCAGGAGGGGAGTACAATGAGCAGTTCTTC. It specifies CASSPGGEYNEQFF.

This clone has only one observation. The gene calls are TRBV6-1 and TRBJ1-2; TRBD1 matches at 8 bases. The CDR3 contains 13 residues. Germline V gene lookup returns CDR1 MNHNS and CDR2 SASEGT. V shed 3 bases and J 8 bases; nucleotides not matched to a gene: 5. CDR3 bases: TGTGCCAGCAGTGAGGGCGGACAGGGAGGCTACACCTTC. Translation: CASSEGGQGGYTF.

This clone has a handful of counts. The V and J genes are TRBV19 and TRBJ1-5, with D possibly TRBD1 on 6 matching bases. CDR3 length equals 13 residues. Germline CDR1 reads LNHDA; CDR2 reads SQIVND (reference sequence). Trimming took off 10 bases at V and 5 bases at J, with 15 bases between the two ends. The CDR3 DNA reads as TGTGCCATCGGCCCGGGGGGCCATCAGCCCCAGCATTTT. Its protein product is CAIGPGGHQPQHF.

This clone was counted only a few times. CDR3 region: CRSPGQYYEQYF. The CDR3 DNA is TGCAGGAGTCCGGGACAATACTACGAGCAGTACTTC. This sequence joins TRBV29-1 and TRBJ2-7, with D tentatively TRBD1 (6 bases). Germline V CDR1 and CDR2: SQVTM, ANQGSEA. This CDR3 has 12 amino acids.

This clone was observed a handful of times. CDR3 DNA: TGTGCCAGCTCACACACGACGACAGGGCCCTCCAATGGCTACACCTTC. Translation gives CASSHTTTGPSNGYTF. This chain uses TRBV18 with TRBJ1-2, with 7 nucleotides matching TRBD1. V shed 4 bases, J shed 6 bases, and the junction held 14 bases outside the gene matches. The CDR3 covers 16 residues. Per the germline V gene, CDR1 is KGHSH and CDR2 is LQKENI.

This clone was seen a few times. The V and J genes are TRBV7-9 and TRBJ1-1; the D gene is possibly TRBD1 (5 bases). In germline, CDR1 is SEHNR, CDR2 FQNEAQ (reference sequence). Trimming took off 0 bases at V and 8 bases at J, with 16 bases between the two ends. This CDR3 is built from 15 residues. CDR3 sequence (DNA): TGTGCCAGCAGCTTAGCTGAGACAGCGCATTCAGAAGCTTTCTTT. Its translation is CASSLAETAHSEAFF.

The chain is built from TRBV7-9 and TRBJ2-5; D is perhaps TRBD2 (5 bases). CDR3 length equals 15 residues. Per germline, CDR1 SEHNR and CDR2 FQNEAQ (reference sequence). The ends were cut back, 5 bases at V and 5 bases at J, with 18 bases in the middle. CDR3 nucleotides: TGTGCCAGCAGCCTCGGGGAATCCCTTCGGGAGACCCAGTACTTC. This gives the protein CASSLGESLRETQYF. Filled out from reference TRBV7-9 and TRBJ2-5, the complete variable domain reads DTGVSQNPRHKITKRGQNVTFRCDPISEHNRLYWYRQTLGQGPEFLTYFQNEAQLEKSRLLSDRFSAERPKGSFSTLEIQRTEQGDSAMYLCASSLGESLRETQYFGPGTRLLVL.

The rearrangement joins TRBV18 to TRBJ2-7; 15 bases map to TRBD2. This CDR3 contains 16 residues. Germline trimming cut 2 bases from V and 5 bases from J; bases unmatched to any gene: 4. Looked up from germline, CDR1 is KGHSH and CDR2 is LQKENI. CDR3 protein: CASSPIGLAGGNEQYF. In DNA, the CDR3 is TGTGCCAGCTCACCAATCGGACTAGCGGGAGGGAACGAGCAGTACTTC.

The sample holds a few counts of this clone. The chain uses TRBV29-1 and TRBJ2-1; D is perhaps TRBD2 (6 bases). V lost 5 bases to trimming and J lost 2 bases, with 10 bases between them. The CDR3 covers 13 residues. CDR1 and CDR2 from the germline V gene are SQVTM and ANQGSEA. CDR3 region: CSVRETPYNEQFF. CDR3 nucleotide sequence: TGCAGCGTTCGGGAGACCCCCTACAATGAGCAGTTCTTC.

This clone showed up just a few times. The CDR3 reads CASLAGTGYNTEAFF. Here the CDR3 DNA reads TGTGCCAGCCTAGCGGGGACAGGGTATAACACTGAAGCTTTCTTT. The rearrangement links TRBV7-9 to TRBJ1-1; 9 nucleotides match TRBD1. The CDR3 spans 15 residues. The germline CDR1 and CDR2 sequences are SEHNR and FQNEAQ (reference sequence). Trimming cost V 8 bases and J 2 bases; bases outside gene matches: 9.

This chain uses TRBV28 with TRBJ2-3, with unresolved D. The CDR3 runs 13 residues. Germline V gene sequence: CDR1 MDHEN, CDR2 SYDVKM. V was cut by 5 bases and J by 4 bases, with 10 bases left in between. The CDR3 sequence: CASSVSWADTQYF. The CDR3 DNA sequence: TGTGCCAGCAGTGTCTCGTGGGCAGATACGCAGTATTTT.

The chain links TRBV25-1 to TRBJ1-6; tentative D call: TRBD1 (5 bases). Germline values: CDR1 MGHDK, CDR2 SYGVNS. V lost 3 bases and J 8 bases, leaving 17 bases between the germline ends. The CDR3 contains 16 residues. The CDR3 loop reads CASSEGSWQGDSPLHF. In DNA, the CDR3 is TGTGCCAGCAGTGAGGGGTCGTGGCAGGGAGATTCACCCCTCCACTTT.

In its sample, this clone was seen a few times. The rearrangement joins TRBV5-4 to TRBJ2-3; D unclear. Deletions cut 0 bases from V and 4 bases from J, with 9 bases between. CDR1 and CDR2 (germline): SGHNT, YYREEE (reference sequence). The CDR3 sequence is 14 residues long. The CDR3 DNA sequence: TGTGCCAGCAGCTTGGCCGGTCCCCCAGATACGCAGTATTTT. This codes for CASSLAGPPDTQYF.

The rearrangement links TRBV4-1 to TRBJ2-3; TRBD2 matches 10 bases. CDR1 and CDR2 (germline): MGHRA, YSYEKL. V gave up 1 base and J gave up 11 bases; unmatched junction bases: 6. The CDR3 is made up of 14 amino acids. CDR3 loop: CASSQGSGRLGQYF. In DNA form, the CDR3 reads TGCGCCAGCAGCCAAGGTAGCGGGAGGCTTGGGCAGTATTTT.

For this clone: The germline gene is not matched at one end of the junction; a read error may be the cause. The chain has TRBV29-1 and TRBJ2-1; tentative D call: TRBD2 (5 bases). The germline gives CDR1 SQVTM, CDR2 ANQGSEA. This CDR3 region has 13 residues. The CDR3 DNA follows: TGCAGCGTTGATATTTCGGGGTCCAATGAGCAGCTCTTC. It translates to CSVDISGSNEQLF.

The rearrangement uses TRBV5-4 and TRBJ2-5; 9 bases fit TRBD2. The CDR3 length is 16 residues. V dropped 1 base and J dropped 0; count of bases not matched to a gene: 4. The germline V gene has CDR1 SGHNT and CDR2 YYREEE (reference sequence). The DNA of the CDR3 is TGTGCCAGCAGCTTGTGGGCTAGCGGGAACCAAGAGACCCAGTACTTC. Translated: CASSLWASGNQETQYF.